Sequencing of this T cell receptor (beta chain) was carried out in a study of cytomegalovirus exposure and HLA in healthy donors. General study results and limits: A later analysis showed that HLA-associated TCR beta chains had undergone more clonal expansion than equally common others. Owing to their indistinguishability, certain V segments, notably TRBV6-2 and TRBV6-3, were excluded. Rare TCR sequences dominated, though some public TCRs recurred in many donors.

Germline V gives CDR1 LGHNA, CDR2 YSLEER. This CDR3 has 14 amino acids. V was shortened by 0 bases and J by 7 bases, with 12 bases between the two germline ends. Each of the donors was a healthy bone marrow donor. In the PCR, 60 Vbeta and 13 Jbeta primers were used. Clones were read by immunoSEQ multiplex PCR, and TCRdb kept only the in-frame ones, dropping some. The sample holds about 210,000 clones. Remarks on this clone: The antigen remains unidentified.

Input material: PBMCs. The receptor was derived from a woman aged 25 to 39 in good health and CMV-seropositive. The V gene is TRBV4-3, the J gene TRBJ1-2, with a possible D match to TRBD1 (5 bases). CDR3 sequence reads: CASSQDQGIFGYTF. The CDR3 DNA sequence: TGCGCCAGCAGCCAAGATCAGGGAATTTTTGGCTACACCTTC.